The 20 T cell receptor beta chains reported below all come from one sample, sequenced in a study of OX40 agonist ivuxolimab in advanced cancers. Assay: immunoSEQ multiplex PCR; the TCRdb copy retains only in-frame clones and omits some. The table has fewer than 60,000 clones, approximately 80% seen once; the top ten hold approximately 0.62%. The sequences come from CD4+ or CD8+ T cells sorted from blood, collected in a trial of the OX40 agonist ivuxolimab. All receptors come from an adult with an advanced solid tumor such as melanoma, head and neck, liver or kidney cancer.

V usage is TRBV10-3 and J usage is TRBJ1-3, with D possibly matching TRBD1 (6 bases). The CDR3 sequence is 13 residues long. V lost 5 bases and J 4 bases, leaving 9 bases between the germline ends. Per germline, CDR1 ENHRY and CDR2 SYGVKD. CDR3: CAISTGWGNTIYF. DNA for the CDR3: TGTGCCATCAGTACAGGGTGGGGAAACACCATATATTTT.

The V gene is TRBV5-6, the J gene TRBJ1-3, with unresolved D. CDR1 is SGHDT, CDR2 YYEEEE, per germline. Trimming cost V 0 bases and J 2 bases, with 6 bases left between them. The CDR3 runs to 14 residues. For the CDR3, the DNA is TGTGCCAGCAGCTTGGGCTTTGCTGGAAACACCATATATTTT. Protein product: CASSLGFAGNTIYF.

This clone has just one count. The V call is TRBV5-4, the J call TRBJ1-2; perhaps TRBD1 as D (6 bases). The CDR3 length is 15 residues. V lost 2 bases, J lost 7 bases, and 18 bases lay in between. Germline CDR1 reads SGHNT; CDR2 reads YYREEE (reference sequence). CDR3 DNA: TGTGCCAGCAGCTTTACGGTCAGGGGACCCTCTGGCTACACCTTC. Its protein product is CASSFTVRGPSGYTF.

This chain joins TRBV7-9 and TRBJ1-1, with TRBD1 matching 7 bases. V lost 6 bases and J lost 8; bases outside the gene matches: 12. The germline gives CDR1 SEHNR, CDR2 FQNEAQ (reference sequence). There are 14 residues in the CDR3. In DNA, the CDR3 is TGTGCCAGCAGTACCTACAGGGGACGGGGGGAAGCTTTCTTT. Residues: CASSTYRGRGEAFF.

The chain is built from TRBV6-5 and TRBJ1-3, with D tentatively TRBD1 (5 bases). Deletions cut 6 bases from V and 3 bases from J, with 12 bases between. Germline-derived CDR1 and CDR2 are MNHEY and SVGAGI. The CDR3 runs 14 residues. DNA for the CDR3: TGTGCCAGCAGCAAAAGGGGCGGTGGAAACACCATATATTTT. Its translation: CASSKRGGGNTIYF.

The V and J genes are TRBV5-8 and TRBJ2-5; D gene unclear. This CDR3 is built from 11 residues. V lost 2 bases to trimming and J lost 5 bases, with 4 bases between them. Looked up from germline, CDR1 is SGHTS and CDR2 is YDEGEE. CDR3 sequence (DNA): TGTGCCAGCAGCTTATGGGAGACCCAGTACTTC. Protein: CASSLWETQYF.

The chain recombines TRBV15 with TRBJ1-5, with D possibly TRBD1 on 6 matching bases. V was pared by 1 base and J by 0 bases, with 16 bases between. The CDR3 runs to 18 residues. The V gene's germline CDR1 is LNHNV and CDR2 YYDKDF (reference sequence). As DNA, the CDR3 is TGTGCCACCAGCAGAGTAGCAGGGGCCCTATATAGCAATCAGCCCCAGCATTTT. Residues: CATSRVAGALYSNQPQHF. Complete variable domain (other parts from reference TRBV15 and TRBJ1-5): DAMVIQNPRYQVTQFGKPVTLSCSQTLNHNVMYWYQQKSSQAPKLLFHYYDKDFNNEADTPDNFQSRRPNTSFCFLDIRSPGLGDTAMYLCATSRVAGALYSNQPQHFGDGTRLSIL.

The CDR3 sequence: CAIRAREQQETQYF. CDR3 DNA sequence: TGTGCCATCAGGGCTCGGGAACAACAAGAGACCCAGTACTTC. The chain is built from TRBV10-3 and TRBJ2-5; D possibly corresponds to TRBD2 (5 bases). V was shortened by 6 bases and J by 2 bases, with 13 bases between the two germline ends. Germline V gene sequence: CDR1 ENHRY, CDR2 SYGVKD. This CDR3 has 14 amino acids.

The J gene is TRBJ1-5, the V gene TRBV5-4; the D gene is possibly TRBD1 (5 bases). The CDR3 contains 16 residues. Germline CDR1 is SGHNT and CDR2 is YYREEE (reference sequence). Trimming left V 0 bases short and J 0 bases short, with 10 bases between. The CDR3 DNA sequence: TGTGCCAGCAGCTTGGATGGGGGGGGTAGCAATCAGCCCCAGCATTTT. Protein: CASSLDGGGSNQPQHF.

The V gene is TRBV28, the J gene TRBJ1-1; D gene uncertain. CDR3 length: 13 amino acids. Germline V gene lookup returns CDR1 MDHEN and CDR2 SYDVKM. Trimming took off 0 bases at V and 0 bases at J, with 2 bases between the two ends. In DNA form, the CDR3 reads TGTGCCAGCAGTTTATGGGTGAACACTGAAGCTTTCTTT. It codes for CASSLWVNTEAFF.

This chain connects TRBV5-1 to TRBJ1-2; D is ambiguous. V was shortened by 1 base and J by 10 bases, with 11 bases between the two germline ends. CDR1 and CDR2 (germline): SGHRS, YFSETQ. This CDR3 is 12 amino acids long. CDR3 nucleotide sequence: TGCGCCAGCAGCTTGTCATCAGTGGACTACACCTTC. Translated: CASSLSSVDYTF.

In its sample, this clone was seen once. DNA for the CDR3: TGTGCCAGCTCACCATTTGGACAGGGGGAATATGGCTACACCTTC. This translates into CASSPFGQGEYGYTF. The chain has TRBV18 and TRBJ1-2; 10 nucleotides match TRBD1. Germline V CDR1 and CDR2: KGHSH, LQKENI. Unmatched junction bases numbered 5, after V lost 2 bases and J lost 5 bases. The CDR3 has 15 amino acids. The whole variable domain, remainder taken from reference TRBV18 and TRBJ1-2, is NAGVMQNPRHLVRRRGQEARLRCSPMKGHSHVYWYRQLPEEGLKFMVYLQKENIIDESGMPKERFSAEFPKEGPSILRIQQVVRGDSAAYFCASSPFGQGEYGYTFGSGTRLTVV.

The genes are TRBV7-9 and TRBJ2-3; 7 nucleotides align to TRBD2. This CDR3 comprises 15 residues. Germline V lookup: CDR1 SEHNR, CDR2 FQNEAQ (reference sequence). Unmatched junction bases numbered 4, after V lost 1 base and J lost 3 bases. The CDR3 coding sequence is TGTGCCAGCAGCTTAGGAAGCGGGGTAACAGATACGCAGTATTTT. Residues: CASSLGSGVTDTQYF.

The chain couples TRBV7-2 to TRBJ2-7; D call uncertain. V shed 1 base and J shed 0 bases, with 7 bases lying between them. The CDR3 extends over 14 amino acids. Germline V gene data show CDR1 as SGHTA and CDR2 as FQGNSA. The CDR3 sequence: CASSLERSSYEQYF. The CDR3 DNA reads TGTGCCAGCAGCTTAGAGCGAAGCTCCTACGAGCAGTACTTC.

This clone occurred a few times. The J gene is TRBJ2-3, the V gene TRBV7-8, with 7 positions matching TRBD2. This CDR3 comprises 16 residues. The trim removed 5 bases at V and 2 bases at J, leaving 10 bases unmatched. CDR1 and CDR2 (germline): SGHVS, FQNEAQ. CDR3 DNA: TGTGCCAGCAGCCCCCGCCCAGCGGGGTTCACAGATACGCAGTATTTT. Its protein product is CASSPRPAGFTDTQYF. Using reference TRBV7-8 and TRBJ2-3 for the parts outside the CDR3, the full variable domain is GAGVSQSPRYKVAKRGQDVALRCDPISGHVSLFWYQQALGQGPEFLTYFQNEAQLDKSGLPSDRFFAERPEGSVSTLKIQRTQQEDSAVYLCASSPRPAGFTDTQYFGPGTRLTVL.

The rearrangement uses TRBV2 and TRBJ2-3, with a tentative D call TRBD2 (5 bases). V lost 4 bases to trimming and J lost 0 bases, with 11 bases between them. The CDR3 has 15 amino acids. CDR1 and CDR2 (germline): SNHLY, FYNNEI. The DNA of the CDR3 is TGTGCCAGCAGTGCGGACTCACCTAGCACAGATACGCAGTATTTT. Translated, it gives CASSADSPSTDTQYF.

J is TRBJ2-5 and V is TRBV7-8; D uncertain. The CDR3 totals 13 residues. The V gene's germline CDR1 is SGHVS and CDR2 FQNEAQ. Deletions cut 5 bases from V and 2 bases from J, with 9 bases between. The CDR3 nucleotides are TGTGCCAGCAGCGGTGGCTCGCAAGAGACCCAGTACTTC. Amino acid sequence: CASSGGSQETQYF.

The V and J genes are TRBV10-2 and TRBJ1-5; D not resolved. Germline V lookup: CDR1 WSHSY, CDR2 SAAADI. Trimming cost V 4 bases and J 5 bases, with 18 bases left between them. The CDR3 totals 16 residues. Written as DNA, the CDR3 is TGCGCCAGCAGTGCCGGATCACCCGTGAAAGATCAGCCCCAGCATTTT. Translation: CASSAGSPVKDQPQHF.

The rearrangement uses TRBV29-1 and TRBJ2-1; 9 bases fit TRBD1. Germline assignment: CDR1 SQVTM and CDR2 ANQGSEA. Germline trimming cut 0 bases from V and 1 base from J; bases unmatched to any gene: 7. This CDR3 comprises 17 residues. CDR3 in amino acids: CSVEEPGQGKSYNEQFF. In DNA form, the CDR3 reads TGCAGCGTTGAAGAGCCGGGACAGGGAAAGTCCTACAATGAGCAGTTCTTC.

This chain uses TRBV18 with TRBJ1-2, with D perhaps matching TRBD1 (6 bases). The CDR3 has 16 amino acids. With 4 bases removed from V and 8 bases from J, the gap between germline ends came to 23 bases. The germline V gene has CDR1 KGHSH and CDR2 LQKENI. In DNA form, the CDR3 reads TGTGCCAGCTCACAATCGCAGGGGCAGGTGCGTAACGGCTACACCTTC. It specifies CASSQSQGQVRNGYTF.